These T cell receptor beta chains were read from a single sample in a study of T cells in Graves' hyperthyroidism and ophthalmopathy. One entry per CDR3 protein results from TCRdb running MiXCR on the multiplex PCR reads. The table lists fewer than 650,000 distinct CDR3 sequences, more than 13% of them singletons. Material for sequencing was blood. The origin of the receptors is a woman younger than 35 with Graves' ophthalmopathy. The CDR3 runs from the conserved cysteine through the conserved F or W. Fields, in order: clone size, D gene, V gene, J gene, CDR3 protein, CDR3 DNA. D genes are given only for firm matches. The size of a clone is reported for some rows only, either as once, few or many, or as a class for expanded clones.

many	TRBD1	TRBV30	TRBJ1-1	CAWDRGLSWNTEAFF	TGTGCCTGGGACAGGGGGCTATCCTGGAACACTGAAGCTTTCTTT
-	-	TRBV28	TRBJ2-3	CASSLEGGADTQYF	TGTGCCAGCAGTTTGGAGGGCGGGGCAGATACGCAGTATTTT
few	TRBD2	TRBV5-1	TRBJ2-3	CASSPGGLAVPRTTDTQYF	TGCGCCAGCAGCCCGGGGGGGCTAGCGGTTCCCAGGACCACAGATACGCAGTATTTT
few	-	TRBV6-6	TRBJ2-7	CASSYDGAYEQYF	TGTGCCAGCAGTTACGATGGGGCCTACGAGCAGTACTTC
-	TRBD2	TRBV29-1	TRBJ2-2	CSVEDSGGYTGELFF	TGCAGCGTTGAAGATTCGGGGGGGTACACCGGGGAGCTGTTTTTT
many	-	TRBV28	TRBJ1-2	CASGRAEANYGYTF	TGTGCCAGCGGGCGGGCCGAAGCTAACTATGGCTACACCTTC
many	TRBD1	TRBV7-2	TRBJ1-2	CASSGRTGEGGYTF	TGTGCCAGCAGCGGGAGGACAGGGGAAGGGGGCTACACCTTC
-	TRBD1	TRBV20-1	TRBJ2-2	CSARDDRGGTGELFF	TGCAGTGCTAGGGACGACAGGGGGGGCACCGGGGAGCTGTTTTTT
-	-	TRBV15	TRBJ2-3	CATRGGQERDTQYF	TGTGCCACTCGCGGGGGCCAAGAGAGAGATACGCAGTATTTT
many	TRBD2	TRBV2	TRBJ2-3	CASSSGGPRGTDTQYF	TGTGCCAGCAGTTCGGGGGGTCCTCGGGGCACAGATACGCAGTATTTT
many	-	TRBV7-9	TRBJ1-2	CASSPQEGYTF	TGTGCCAGCAGCCCTCAAGAGGGCTACACCTTC
-	-	TRBV5-1	TRBJ2-5	CASSNPGDGETQYF	TGCGCCAGCAGCAACCCGGGGGACGGGGAGACCCAGTACTTC
many	-	TRBV2	TRBJ2-1	CASDAQGVDEQFF	TGTGCCAGCGACGCTCAAGGTGTGGATGAGCAGTTCTTC
many	-	TRBV2	TRBJ2-2	CASSEIRVRRYTGELFF	TGTGCCAGCAGTGAAATTAGAGTCAGGCGATACACCGGGGAGCTGTTTTTT
once	TRBD1	TRBV12-3/TRBV12-4	TRBJ2-1	CASSLRDSQSLADEQFF	TGTGCCAGCAGTTTAAGGGACAGTCAGTCGCTAGCCGATGAGCAGTTCTTC
-	-	TRBV7-2	TRBJ2-3	CASSFGGGTGNTDTQYF	TGTGCCAGCAGCTTCGGCGGGGGGACAGGGAACACAGATACGCAGTATTTT
many	-	TRBV6-1	TRBJ1-2	CASSFNGYTF	TGTGCCAGCAGTTTCAATGGCTACACCTTC
few	-	TRBV29-1	TRBJ1-4	CSVEGGAFEKLFF	TGCAGCGTTGAAGGGGGGGCTTTCGAAAAACTGTTTTTT
many	TRBD1	TRBV10-3	TRBJ1-1	CAIRADRVAEAFF	TGTGCCATCAGGGCAGACAGGGTCGCTGAAGCTTTCTTT
-	-	TRBV6-5	TRBJ2-7	CASSLAGTPSVYGEQYF	TGTGCCAGCAGTTTAGCTGGGACACCCAGCGTGTATGGAGAGCAGTACTTC
many	TRBD1	TRBV7-2	TRBJ2-2	CASSSSYRDRGRYGELFF	TGTGCCAGCAGCTCCTCTTACCGGGACAGGGGGCGGTACGGGGAGCTGTTTTTT
few	-	TRBV20-1	TRBJ2-7	CSAREAGRGAGYEQYF	TGCAGTGCTAGAGAAGCAGGGAGGGGGGCCGGGTACGAGCAGTACTTC
many	TRBD1	TRBV27	TRBJ2-7	CASSPTRDRAYEQYF	TGTGCCAGCAGCCCCACGAGGGACAGAGCCTACGAGCAGTACTTC
few	-	TRBV20-1	TRBJ1-6	CSVNPSSYNSPLHF	TGCAGTGTTAACCCGAGCTCCTATAATTCACCCCTCCACTTT
-	-	TRBV6-1	TRBJ2-6	CASSESDSSGANVLTF	TGTGCCAGCAGTGAGTCGGACAGCTCTGGGGCCAACGTCCTGACTTTC
many	-	TRBV12-3/TRBV12-4	TRBJ2-1	CASSFFVVGRNEQFF	TGTGCCAGCAGTTTTTTCGTGGTAGGTCGCAATGAGCAGTTCTTC
many	-	TRBV7-2	TRBJ2-5	CASSLWGAEETQYF	TGTGCCAGCAGCTTATGGGGCGCGGAGGAGACCCAGTACTTC
-	TRBD2	TRBV20-1	TRBJ2-5	CSAIGLVAGGGRGQETQYF	TGCAGTGCTATAGGCCTAGTAGCGGGAGGGGGACGGGGTCAAGAGACCCAGTACTTC
-	-	TRBV7-2	TRBJ2-7	CASSPARREQYF	TGTGCCAGCAGCCCCGCACGGAGGGAGCAGTACTTC
many	TRBD2	TRBV20-1	TRBJ2-7	CSARDLLGTSLHEQYF	TGCAGTGCTAGAGATCTCCTAGGGACTAGTCTCCACGAGCAGTACTTC
few	-	TRBV13	TRBJ2-2	CASSSTAGELFF	TGTGCCAGCAGCTCGACAGCCGGGGAGCTGTTTTTT
many	TRBD1	TRBV5-1	TRBJ2-3	CASSLAGQGSTDTQYF	TGCGCCAGCAGCCTCGCGGGACAGGGAAGCACAGATACGCAGTATTTT
many	TRBD2	TRBV30	TRBJ2-4	CAFTSGFAKNIQYF	TGTGCCTTTACTAGCGGATTCGCCAAAAACATTCAGTACTTC
many	TRBD2	TRBV29-1	TRBJ2-7	CSVESRGLAGGYSYEQYF	TGCAGCGTTGAAAGTCGGGGACTAGCGGGAGGTTACTCCTACGAGCAGTACTTC
-	TRBD2	TRBV14	TRBJ2-3	CASSQALLAGGLADTQYF	TGTGCCAGCAGCCAAGCTTTACTAGCGGGAGGGCTAGCAGATACGCAGTATTTT
many	-	TRBV7-9	TRBJ1-1	CASSSFDITNTEAFF	TGTGCCAGCAGCTCCTTTGACATCACGAACACTGAAGCTTTCTTT
many	TRBD1	TRBV7-8	TRBJ2-7	CASSLAPATGVDEQYF	TGTGCCAGCAGCTTAGCGCCCGCGACAGGGGTCGACGAGCAGTACTTC
-	TRBD1	TRBV7-3	TRBJ1-1	CASSGQSTGTGGQNTEAFF	TGTGCCAGCAGTGGTCAATCTACCGGGACAGGGGGACAGAACACTGAAGCTTTCTTT
many	-	TRBV5-1	TRBJ2-7	CASSLGLGSYEQYF	TGCGCCAGCAGCTTGGGGCTAGGCTCCTACGAGCAGTACTTC
many	-	TRBV2	TRBJ1-1	CASRTGSSRNTEAFF	TGTGCCAGCAGAACGGGTTCGAGCAGAAACACTGAAGCTTTCTTT
many	TRBD2	TRBV20-1	TRBJ2-1	CSAPTLSGRRSEQFF	TGCAGTGCTCCGACCCTTAGCGGGAGAAGGAGTGAGCAGTTCTTC
-	-	TRBV13	TRBJ2-5	CASSLIEGGHQETQYF	TGTGCCAGCAGCTTAATCGAGGGGGGGCACCAAGAGACCCAGTACTTC
many	TRBD2	TRBV7-2	TRBJ2-5	CASSLVRGVEETQYF	TGTGCCAGCAGCTTAGTACGGGGGGTGGAAGAGACCCAGTACTTC
many	-	TRBV3-1	TRBJ2-1	CASSQRAGAYNEQFF	TGTGCCAGCAGCCAGAGGGCCGGGGCCTACAATGAGCAGTTCTTC
many	TRBD2	TRBV2	TRBJ2-2	CASTSRENGELFF	TGTGCCAGCACCTCGCGGGAGAACGGGGAGCTGTTTTTT
many	-	TRBV28	TRBJ2-7	CASSSAQLSYEQYF	TGTGCCAGCAGTTCCGCCCAACTCTCCTACGAGCAGTACTTC
many	TRBD1	TRBV30	TRBJ1-5	CAWSATGGQPQHF	TGTGCCTGGAGTGCTACAGGGGGTCAGCCCCAGCATTTT
-	-	TRBV11-2	TRBJ2-5	CASSLVPPHVYF	TGTGCCAGCAGCTTAGTCCCCCCCCATGTTTACTTC
few	-	TRBV5-1	TRBJ2-5	CASSLEGLRNQETQYF	TGCGCCAGCAGCTTGGAGGGACTCCGGAACCAAGAGACCCAGTACTTC
many	-	TRBV7-9	TRBJ2-7	CASSLDSGRATYEQYF	TGTGCCAGCAGCTTAGATTCGGGCAGGGCCACCTACGAGCAGTACTTC
many	TRBD2	TRBV6-1	TRBJ2-1	CASTEGLAVNEQFF	TGTGCCAGCACCGAGGGACTAGCGGTTAATGAGCAGTTCTTC
few	-	TRBV6-2/TRBV6-3	TRBJ1-2	CAPLPRGARTGYTF	TGTGCCCCACTTCCCCGGGGGGCCCGTACTGGCTACACCTTC
many	-	TRBV29-1	TRBJ1-1	CSVAGQNTEAFF	TGCAGCGTTGCCGGACAGAACACTGAAGCTTTCTTT
many	TRBD2	TRBV28	TRBJ2-6	CASSPPGTSAGANVLTF	TGTGCCAGCAGTCCGCCCGGGACTAGCGCTGGGGCCAACGTCCTGACTTTC
many	TRBD2	TRBV28	TRBJ2-3	CASSFRTSVRGTDTQYF	TGTGCCAGCAGTTTCCGGACTAGCGTTAGGGGCACAGATACGCAGTATTTT
many	-	TRBV20-1	TRBJ1-1	CSARAGGLGTEAFF	TGCAGTGCCCGGGCGGGGGGCTTAGGCACTGAAGCTTTCTTT
many	-	TRBV5-1	TRBJ1-3	CASSFDLSGNTIYF	TGCGCCAGCAGCTTTGACCTCTCTGGAAACACCATATATTTT
-	-	TRBV14	TRBJ2-1	CASSQDWWEVRSHEQFF	TGTGCCAGCAGCCAAGATTGGTGGGAAGTTCGGTCGCATGAGCAGTTCTTC
-	TRBD2	TRBV12-3/TRBV12-4	TRBJ2-3	CASSVGLAGEGDTQYF	TGTGCCAGCAGTGTAGGACTAGCGGGAGAAGGAGATACGCAGTATTTT